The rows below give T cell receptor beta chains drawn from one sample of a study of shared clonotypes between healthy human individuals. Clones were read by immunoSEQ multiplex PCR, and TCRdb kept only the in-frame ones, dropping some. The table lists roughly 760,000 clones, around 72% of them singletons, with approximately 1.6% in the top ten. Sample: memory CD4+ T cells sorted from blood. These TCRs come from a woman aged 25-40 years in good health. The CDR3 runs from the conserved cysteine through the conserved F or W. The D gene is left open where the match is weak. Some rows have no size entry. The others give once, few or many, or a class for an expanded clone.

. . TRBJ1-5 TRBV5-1 TGCGCCAGCAGCTGGGGGACGGAAAATCAGCCCCAGCATTTT CASSWGTENQPQHF
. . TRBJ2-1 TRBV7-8 TGTGCCAGCAGCTCCGGAGGGACGCACAATGAGCAGTTCTTC CASSSGGTHNEQFF
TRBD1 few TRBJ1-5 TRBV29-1 TGCAGCGTCGCTGCCGGGACAGGCGGCAATCAGCCCCAGCATTTT CSVAAGTGGNQPQHF
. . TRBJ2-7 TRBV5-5 TGTGCCAGCAGCCCGCAGCAGGGGTACGAGCAGTACTTC CASSPQQGYEQYF
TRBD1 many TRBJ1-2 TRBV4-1 TGCGCCAGCAGCCAAGCGGGAGCAGGGGGGGTATCAACCAGATACTTC CASSQAGAGGVSTRYF
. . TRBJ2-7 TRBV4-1 TGCGCCAGCAGCCAAGTCCAGTCCAAGCAGTACTTC CASSQVQSKQYF
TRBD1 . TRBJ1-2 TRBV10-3 TGTGCCATCAGGGACAGGCAGCATGGCTACACCTTC CAIRDRQHGYTF
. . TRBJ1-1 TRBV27 TGTGCCAGCAGTTTATCGTCTTTCCGGGGGTTTAACACTGAAGCTTTCTTT CASSLSSFRGFNTEAFF
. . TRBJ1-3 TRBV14 TGTGCCAGCAGCCAACAGGCCTCTGGAAACACCATATATTTT CASSQQASGNTIYF
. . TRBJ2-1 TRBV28 TGTGCCAGCAGTTTACTGGGACTGGGTAAATACAATGAGCAGTTCTTC CASSLLGLGKYNEQFF
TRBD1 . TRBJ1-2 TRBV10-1 TGCGCCAGCAGTCCAGGACAGGGGAACTATGGCTACACCTTC CASSPGQGNYGYTF
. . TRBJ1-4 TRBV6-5 TGTGCCAGCAGTTACTCGGGAACCGAAAAACTGTTTTTT CASSYSGTEKLFF
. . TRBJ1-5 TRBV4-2 TGTGCCAGCAGCCAATCCGACAGGAGGGATCAGCCCCAGCATTTT CASSQSDRRDQPQHF
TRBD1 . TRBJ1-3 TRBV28 TGTGCCAGCGGCCAGGGGGAGCCCTCTGGAAACACCATATATTTT CASGQGEPSGNTIYF
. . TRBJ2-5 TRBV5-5 TGTGCCAGCAGCTTGGCCGGGCAGCCACAAGAGACCCAGTACTTC CASSLAGQPQETQYF
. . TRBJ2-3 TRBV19 TGTGCCACCTCCTATAGGACTCAGGATACGCAGTATTTT CATSYRTQDTQYF
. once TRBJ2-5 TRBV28 TGTGCCAGCAGTTATGGGGGAGGAGGGCAAGAGACCCAGTACTTC CASSYGGGGQETQYF
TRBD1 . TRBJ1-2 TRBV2 TGTGCCAGCAGTCCCGGGACAGAATTCTACACCTTC CASSPGTEFYTF
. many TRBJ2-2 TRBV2 TGTGCCACCTTTAACTCCCCCCCGGGCAGGCTTGGGATAACCGGGGAGCTGTTTTTT CATFNSPPGRLGITGELFF
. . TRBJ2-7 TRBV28 TGTGCCAGCAGTCCCGGGGGAAGGTCCTACGAGCAGTACTTC CASSPGGRSYEQYF
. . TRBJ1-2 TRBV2 TGTGCCAGCCGACTCGCATACATGGGGGATTTTAACTATGGCTACACCTTC CASRLAYMGDFNYGYTF
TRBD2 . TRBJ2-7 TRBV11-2 TGTGCCAGCAGCTACCCGGGGGGGTCCACCCGGTACGAGCAGTACTTC CASSYPGGSTRYEQYF
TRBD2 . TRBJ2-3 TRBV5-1 TGCGCCAGCAGCTTGGGAGTAGCGGGGAACACAGATACGCAGTATTTT CASSLGVAGNTDTQYF
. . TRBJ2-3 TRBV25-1 TGTGCCAGCAGTGTCCCGGGGGCAGATACGCAGTATTTT CASSVPGADTQYF
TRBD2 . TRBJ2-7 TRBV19 TGTGCCACCCAAGGGACTAGCGGGAAGAAGCAGTACTTC CATQGTSGKKQYF
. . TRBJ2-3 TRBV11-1 TGTGCCAGCAGCCAAGCATGGATCCGCGAGCAGTATTTT CASSQAWIREQYF
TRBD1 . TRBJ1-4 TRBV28 TGTGCCAGCAGGAAGGGCGGGACAGGGAATGAAAAACTGTTTTTT CASRKGGTGNEKLFF
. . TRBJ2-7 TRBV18 TGTGCCAGCTCACCAGGCCGGGAGCTCGTTTACGAGCAGTACTTC CASSPGRELVYEQYF
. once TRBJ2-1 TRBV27 TGTGCCAGCAGTCGCCGCCCTATGGGAGAAGCTTACAATGAGCAGTTCTTC CASSRRPMGEAYNEQFF
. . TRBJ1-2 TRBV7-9 TGTGCCAGCAGCTTAGCAGGGGTCGGGGGCTACACCTTC CASSLAGVGGYTF
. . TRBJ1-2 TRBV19 TGTGCCAGTAGACGCAGGGAGTATGGCTACACCTTC CASRRREYGYTF
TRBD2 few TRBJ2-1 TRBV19 TGTGCCAGTAGTGTGACTAGCGGGAGTTGGCAGTTCTTC CASSVTSGSWQFF
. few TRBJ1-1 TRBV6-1 TGTGCCAGCAGTGCTCGGGGGGGGCCCACTGAAGCTTTCTTT CASSARGGPTEAFF
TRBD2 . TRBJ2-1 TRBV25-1 TGTGCCAGCAGTGATGGTCTAGCGGATAACTACAATGAGCAGTTCTTC CASSDGLADNYNEQFF
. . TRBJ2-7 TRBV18 TGTGCCAGCTCAAGTCCGAGATTCCTTTCCGAGCAGTACTTC CASSSPRFLSEQYF
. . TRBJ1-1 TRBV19 TGTGCCAGTAGTACAGACAGCCTCCTTAACACTGAAGCTTTCTTT CASSTDSLLNTEAFF
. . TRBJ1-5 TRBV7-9 TGTGCCAGCAGCTCCTCTTGGTCGCCCCAGCATTTT CASSSSWSPQHF
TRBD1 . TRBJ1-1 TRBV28 TGTGCCAGCAGTGCCCGACAGGGGGCGATAGGCACTGAAGCTTTCTTT CASSARQGAIGTEAFF
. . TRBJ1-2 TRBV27 TGTGCCAGCAGTAGTATGGGCGATAGGTTCTATGGCTACACCTTC CASSSMGDRFYGYTF
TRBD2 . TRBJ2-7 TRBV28 TGTGCCAGCAGAAAACAGGGGAGACTAGCGGGAAAGCAGGAAGAGCAGTACTTC CASRKQGRLAGKQEEQYF